This TCR beta chain derives from a study of identical twins. Study-wide results and caveats: Excess low generation probability was seen in twin-shared out-of-frame alpha sequences. Within monozygotic twins, out-of-frame TCR alpha sharing was underestimated by the models. A lower insertion count was a feature of abundant cord blood beta clonotypes, with no such feature in memory repertoires.

As for this clonotype: The antigen is unknown.

MiXCR, run by TCRdb on the 5' RACE reads, gives a single entry per CDR3 protein. Here the sample spans 690,000 or so distinct CDR3 sequences, roughly 6.2% being singletons. The CDR3 length is 14 residues. CDR1 MGHRA and CDR2 YSYEKL come from the germline V gene. The trim removed 3 bases at V and 2 bases at J, leaving 3 bases unmatched. J is TRBJ1-2 and V is TRBV4-1; 7 bases map to TRBD1. Sample: naive T cells sorted from blood. The sequence was collected from a man aged 18 to 29 in good health. The CDR3 DNA is TGCGCCAGCAGCCAGGTGACAGGGAACTATGGCTACACCTTC. It codes for CASSQVTGNYGYTF.